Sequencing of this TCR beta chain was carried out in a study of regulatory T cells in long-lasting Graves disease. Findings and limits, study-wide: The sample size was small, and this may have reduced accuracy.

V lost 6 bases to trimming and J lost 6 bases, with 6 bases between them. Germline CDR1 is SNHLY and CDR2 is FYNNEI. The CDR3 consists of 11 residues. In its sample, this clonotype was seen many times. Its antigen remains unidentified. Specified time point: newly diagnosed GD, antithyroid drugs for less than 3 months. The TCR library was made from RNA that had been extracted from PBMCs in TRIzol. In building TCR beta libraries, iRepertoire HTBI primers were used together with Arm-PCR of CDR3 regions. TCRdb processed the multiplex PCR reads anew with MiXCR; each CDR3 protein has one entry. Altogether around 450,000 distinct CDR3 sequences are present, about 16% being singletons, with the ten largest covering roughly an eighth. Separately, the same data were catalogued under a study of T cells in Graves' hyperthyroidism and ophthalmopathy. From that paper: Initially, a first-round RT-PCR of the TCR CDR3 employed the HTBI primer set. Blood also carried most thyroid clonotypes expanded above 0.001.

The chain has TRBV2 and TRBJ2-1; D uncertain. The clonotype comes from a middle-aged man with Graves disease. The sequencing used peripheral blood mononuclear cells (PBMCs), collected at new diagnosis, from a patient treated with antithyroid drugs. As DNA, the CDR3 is TGTGCCAGCAGCGTAATCAATGAGCAGTTCTTC. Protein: CASSVINEQFF.